What follows are 26 T cell receptor beta chains derived from one specimen sequenced in a study of T-cell reconstitution after alpha-beta-depleted transplantation in children. TCRbeta library construction was performed incorporating unique molecular identifiers. One entry per CDR3 protein results from TCRdb running MiXCR on the PCR reads. There are hundreds of thousands of distinct CDR3 sequences in the sample; 16% occur only once, and approximately 1.1% lies in the top ten. The specimen was PBMCs from the stem cell graft donor, collected from the stem cell graft. The receptors derive from a human donor who donated a stem cell graft to a child with acute myeloid leukemia.

The table lists this clonotype with many counts. The chain has TRBV4-3 and TRBJ2-5; D remains unclear. Trimming took off 1 base at V and 4 bases at J, with 13 bases between the two ends. The CDR3 is 15 residues long. Per germline, CDR1 LGHNA and CDR2 YSLEER. The CDR3 sequence is CASSQVWTAGETQYF. The DNA for the CDR3 is TGCGCCAGCAGCCAAGTATGGACGGCCGGAGAGACCCAGTACTTC.

The sample holds many counts of this clonotype. This chain uses TRBV20-1 with TRBJ2-5; D is perhaps TRBD2 (7 bases). Germline V gene lookup returns CDR1 DFQATT and CDR2 SNEGSKA (reference sequence). V gave up 1 base and J gave up 5 bases, with 11 bases separating them. The CDR3 length is 13 residues. CDR3 loop: CSARGKGGETQYF. Here the CDR3 DNA reads TGCAGTGCTAGAGGGAAGGGGGGGGAGACCCAGTACTTC.

This clonotype was seen repeatedly, ten times or more. CDR3 nucleotides: TGTGCCAGCAGCTACTTACAGGGGAGGCAATACGAGCAGTACTTC. The encoded protein is CASSYLQGRQYEQYF. The rearrangement uses TRBV7-2 and TRBJ2-7, with D possibly matching TRBD1 (7 bases). The CDR3 contains 15 residues. V was pared by 4 bases and J by 4 bases, with 17 bases between. Germline loops: CDR1 SGHTA, CDR2 FQGNSA.

This clonotype was observed at least ten times. V is TRBV5-6 and J is TRBJ2-1; possible D gene TRBD2, 6 bases. The CDR3 extends over 15 amino acids. Germline assignment: CDR1 SGHDT and CDR2 YYEEEE. V was shortened by 2 bases and J by 1 base, with 10 bases between the two germline ends. DNA for the CDR3: TGTGCCAGCAGCTTCGAAGCGGGTTCCTACAATGAGCAGTTCTTC. Residues: CASSFEAGSYNEQFF.

This clonotype was counted only a few times. The gene calls are TRBV4-1 and TRBJ2-3; possibly TRBD1 for D (5 bases). V lost 2 bases to trimming and J lost 0 bases, with 15 bases between them. The CDR3 loop spans 17 amino acids. The germline V gene has CDR1 MGHRA and CDR2 YSYEKL. CDR3 nucleotides: TGCGCCAGCAGCCAAATTGGTAGGGGCTTTAGCACAGATACGCAGTATTTT. This encodes CASSQIGRGFSTDTQYF.

The genes are TRBV21-1 and TRBJ1-5. TRBV21-1 constitutes a pseudogene. This CDR3 spans 12 amino acids. The CDR3 reads CASSKGRQPQHF. DNA of the CDR3: TGTGCCAGCAGCAAAGGGCGTCAGCCCCAGCATTTT.

Many counts were recorded for this clonotype. The gene calls are TRBV7-2 and TRBJ2-1, with 14 bases that match TRBD2. The trim removed 3 bases at V and 8 bases at J, leaving 9 bases unmatched. The CDR3 has 17 amino acids. CDR1 SGHTA and CDR2 FQGNSA come from the germline V gene. The CDR3 loop is CASSFPWTSGGMDEQFF. The DNA of the CDR3 is TGTGCCAGCAGCTTTCCCTGGACTAGCGGGGGGATGGATGAGCAGTTCTTC.

This clonotype was detected only once. This may stem from a read error, because a much larger clone lies one nucleotide away. This chain connects TRBV5-1 to TRBJ2-3; D might be TRBD1 (5 bases). The CDR3 sequence is 14 residues long. Germline V CDR1 and CDR2: SGHRS, YFSETQ. The CDR3 protein is CASSPGQYTVTQYF. The CDR3 DNA sequence: TGCGCCAGCAGCCCAGGGCAGTACACAGTTACGCAGTATTTT.

This clonotype was detected ten times or more. The rearrangement uses TRBV20-1 and TRBJ2-7, with D unclear. Germline V gene sequence: CDR1 DFQATT, CDR2 SNEGSKA (reference sequence). V was clipped by 5 bases and J by 6 bases, with 20 bases between them. The length of the CDR3 is 14 residues. The CDR3 region is CSAGPDPYRREQYF. In DNA, the CDR3 is TGCAGTGCTGGCCCAGACCCCTATCGGCGCGAGCAGTACTTC.

This clonotype was detected many times. The chain is built from TRBV5-5 and TRBJ2-3; D might be TRBD1 (6 bases). The germline CDR1 and CDR2 sequences are SGHKS and YYEKEE (reference sequence). This CDR3 spans 14 amino acids. The ends were cut back, 7 bases at V and 2 bases at J, with 14 bases in the middle. In nucleotides, the CDR3 is TGTGCCAGCCTCGACAGGAGCTCCACAGATACGCAGTATTTT. It is translated as CASLDRSSTDTQYF.

There are many counts of this clonotype. The chain has TRBV7-3 and TRBJ2-2, with D perhaps TRBD1 (5 bases). Germline lookup yields CDR1 SGHTA and CDR2 FQGTGA. This CDR3 region has 14 residues. V was clipped by 5 bases and J by 6 bases, with 13 bases between them. CDR3 amino acids: CASSRGRAAGELFF. CDR3 nucleotides: TGTGCCAGCAGCAGGGGCAGGGCGGCCGGGGAGCTGTTTTTT.

About this clonotype itself: Germline and junction disagree at one end, which may indicate a read error. The J gene is TRBJ1-5, the V gene TRBV3-1; TRBD1 aligns across 10 bases. Germline V gene lookup returns CDR1 LGHDT and CDR2 YNNKEL (reference sequence). This CDR3 contains 15 residues. As DNA, the CDR3 is TGTGCCAGCAGCCAAGGGGGACAGGGGTATCAGCGCCAGCATTTT. Protein: CASSQGGQGYQRQHF. Looking up the rest from reference TRBV3-1 and TRBJ1-5 gives the full variable domain: DTAVSQTPKYLVTQMGNDKSIKCEQNLGHDTMYWYKQDSKKFLKIMFSYNNKELIINETVPNRFSPKSPDKAHLNLHINSLELGDSAVYFCASSQGGQGYQRQHFGDGTRLSIL.

The V and J genes are TRBV12-5 and TRBJ2-1, with D unclear. The CDR3 consists of 14 residues. The germline V and J ends were trimmed by 3 bases and 7 bases, with 13 bases remaining between them. Germline V CDR1 and CDR2: LGHNT, FRNRAP. The CDR3 reads CASGFSTSINEQFF. The CDR3 DNA reads TGTGCTAGTGGTTTTTCCACCTCTATTAATGAGCAGTTCTTC.

This clonotype showed up many times. This chain uses TRBV20-1 with TRBJ2-1; TRBD1 or TRBD2 may be the D gene (6 bases each). Trimming removed 2 bases at V and 7 bases at J, with 9 bases between. Germline V lookup: CDR1 DFQATT, CDR2 SNEGSKA (reference sequence). CDR3 length: 12 amino acids. The CDR3 coding sequence is TGCAGTGCTAGAAGGGGGGCAAATGAGCAGTTCTTC. Its translation is CSARRGANEQFF.

This clonotype appeared many times. The chain has TRBV6-5 and TRBJ2-1; D remains unclear. In germline, CDR1 is MNHEY, CDR2 SVGAGI. The CDR3 is 14 residues long. Trimming stripped 0 bases from V and 4 bases from J, with 7 bases between. CDR3 sequence (DNA): TGTGCCAGCAGTTACTCGACCCTTTACAATGAGCAGTTCTTC. It translates to CASSYSTLYNEQFF.

This clonotype was picked up a small number of times. CDR3: CATSDPAGEDQPQHF. CDR3 bases: TGTGCCACCAGTGATCCGGCAGGGGAGGATCAGCCCCAGCATTTT. This chain joins TRBV24-1 and TRBJ1-5; D is perhaps TRBD1 (6 bases). Trimming removed 3 bases at V and 5 bases at J, with 13 bases between. The CDR3 covers 15 residues. In germline, CDR1 is KGHDR, CDR2 SFDVKD.

This clonotype was detected only a few times. This sequence joins TRBV7-6 and TRBJ2-2, with 9 positions matching TRBD1. The CDR3 is 17 residues long. CDR1 SGHVS and CDR2 FNYEAQ come from the germline V gene. The trim removed 4 bases at V and 0 bases at J, leaving 6 bases unmatched. The CDR3 DNA reads as TGTGCCAGCAGCTATAGGACAGGGGCCGCGAACACCGGGGAGCTGTTTTTT. It is translated as CASSYRTGAANTGELFF.

For this clonotype: Sequence at one end of the junction differs from germline and may be a read error. Here the CDR3 reads CVSSLVGETQYF. In DNA, the CDR3 is TGTGTCAGCAGCTTGGTAGGGGAGACCCAGTACTTC. The chain is built from TRBV5-5 and TRBJ2-5; D unclear. Germline CDR1 reads SGHKS; CDR2 reads YYEKEE (reference sequence). The CDR3 is made up of 12 amino acids.

This clonotype was counted at least ten times. V and J are TRBV20-1 and TRBJ2-3; the match to TRBD2 covers 11 bases. The CDR3 totals 14 residues. Germline CDR1 DFQATT, CDR2 SNEGSKA (reference sequence). Trimming cost V 6 bases and J 4 bases; bases outside gene matches: 6. As DNA, the CDR3 is TGCAGTGCAGATAGCGGGGGGGCCTCAGATACGCAGTATTTT. This codes for CSADSGGASDTQYF.

The CDR3 loop is CASSQDLQNNIQYF. Written as DNA, the CDR3 is TGCGCCAGCAGCCAAGATCTGCAGAATAACATTCAGTACTTC. V is TRBV4-3 and J is TRBJ2-4, with D hard to call. From germline, CDR1 is LGHNA and CDR2 YSLEER. The V end was cut by 0 bases, the J end by 7 bases, with 10 bases between. The CDR3 consists of 14 residues.

V and J are TRBV4-3 and TRBJ2-7; 9 bases agree with TRBD1. CDR3 length equals 14 residues. The V segment lost 4 bases and the J segment 3 bases; nucleotides outside the gene matches: 4. Germline CDR1 and CDR2: LGHNA and YSLEER. CDR3 bases: TGCGCCAGCAGCCGAGTGACAGGGGGCTACGAGCAGTACTTC. Protein product: CASSRVTGGYEQYF.

Only a few counts were recorded for this clonotype. The chain combines TRBV5-1 with TRBJ1-1; 8 bases agree with TRBD1. V trimming: 2 bases; J trimming: 1 base; junction bases outside the gene matches: 7. This CDR3 is built from 16 residues. Looked up from germline, CDR1 is SGHRS and CDR2 is YFSETQ. The CDR3 is CASSFSQTGANTEAFF. CDR3 in DNA: TGCGCCAGCAGCTTCTCCCAGACAGGGGCGAACACTGAAGCTTTCTTT.

This clonotype was seen many times. The chain recombines TRBV6-5 with TRBJ2-2; 8 bases are a match to TRBD1. The germline gives CDR1 MNHEY, CDR2 SVGAGI. With V trimmed by 0 bases and J by 6 bases, 15 bases remained unmatched. This CDR3 contains 19 residues. CDR3 sequence reads: CASSYSRRVTGAYAGELFF. The CDR3 region has the DNA TGTGCCAGCAGTTACTCTCGCCGAGTGACAGGGGCCTACGCCGGGGAGCTGTTTTTT.

This chain joins TRBV5-6 and TRBJ2-1; 7 bases are a match to TRBD1. The germline gives CDR1 SGHDT, CDR2 YYEEEE. The CDR3 consists of 15 residues. V shed 4 bases and J 8 bases; nucleotides not matched to a gene: 12. The CDR3 here is CASSPMDRPRHEQFF. The CDR3 DNA reads as TGTGCCAGCAGCCCCATGGACAGGCCCCGTCATGAGCAGTTCTTC.

In the case of this clonotype: A much bigger clone sits one base away, suggesting this may be a read error. This chain joins TRBV20-1 and TRBJ2-3; no firm D call. The CDR3 has 14 amino acids. CDR1 is DFQATT and CDR2 is SNEGSKA in the germline V gene (reference sequence). The CDR3: CSAPPSVGADRQYF. The DNA for the CDR3 is TGCAGTGCCCCACCGTCCGTTGGAGCAGATAGGCAGTATTTT.

This clonotype came up many times. The chain is built from TRBV6-1 and TRBJ1-2; no firm D call. The CDR3 spans 13 residues. V lost 7 bases, J lost 7 bases, and 16 bases lay in between. From germline, CDR1 is MNHNS and CDR2 SASEGT. The DNA for the CDR3 is TGTGCCAGCACCCATGACAAAAGTGGTGGCTACACCTTC. It specifies CASTHDKSGGYTF.